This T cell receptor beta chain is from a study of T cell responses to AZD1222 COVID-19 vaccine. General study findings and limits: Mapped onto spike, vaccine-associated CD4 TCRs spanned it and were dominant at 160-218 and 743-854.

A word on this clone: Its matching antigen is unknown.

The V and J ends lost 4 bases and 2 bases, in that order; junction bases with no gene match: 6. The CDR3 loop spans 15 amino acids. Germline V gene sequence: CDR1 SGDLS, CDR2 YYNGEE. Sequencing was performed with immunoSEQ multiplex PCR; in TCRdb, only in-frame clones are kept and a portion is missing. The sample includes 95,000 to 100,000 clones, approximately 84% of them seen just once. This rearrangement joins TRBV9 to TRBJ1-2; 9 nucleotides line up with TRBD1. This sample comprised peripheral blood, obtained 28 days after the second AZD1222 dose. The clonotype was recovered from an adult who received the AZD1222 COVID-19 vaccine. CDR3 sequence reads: CASSRGQGLNYGYTF. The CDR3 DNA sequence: TGTGCCAGCAGCCGTGGACAGGGGTTGAACTATGGCTACACCTTC.